The clone carrying this TCR beta chain was observed a single time. Its antigen is currently unknown. The source of the sample is a study of regulatory T cells in long-lasting Graves disease. The TCR beta library used iRepertoire HTBI primers with Arm-PCR amplification of CDR3. TCRdb re-called the multiplex PCR reads with MiXCR, one entry per CDR3 protein. The table includes some 410,000 distinct CDR3 sequences, around 15% detected once. Study observations and caveats: Thyroid tissue was not studied; only peripheral blood was. Repertoires from persistent disease leaned toward TRBV28, TRBJ1-2 and TRBJ2-5.

V was trimmed by 6 bases and J by 2 bases, leaving 11 bases between them. The CDR3 spans 14 residues. CDR1 is KGHDR, CDR2 SFDVKD, per germline. This sample's time point: newly diagnosed GD, antithyroid drugs for less than 3 months. Generation of the TCR library employed RNA extracted from PBMCs. Collection of peripheral blood (roughly 9 milliliters) was done using EDTA tubes. This sample also belongs to another study, concerning T cells in Graves' hyperthyroidism and ophthalmopathy. That paper notes: Expanded thyroid clonotypes (above 0.001) were mostly also found in blood.

This TCR came from a woman in her 30s with Graves disease. This chain connects TRBV24-1 to TRBJ2-3; D gene unclear. The material sequenced was peripheral blood mononuclear cells (PBMCs), taken at new diagnosis, from a patient treated with antithyroid drugs. The CDR3: CATSPPENTDTQYF. The CDR3 nucleotides read TGTGCCACCAGTCCCCCAGAAAACACAGATACGCAGTATTTT.